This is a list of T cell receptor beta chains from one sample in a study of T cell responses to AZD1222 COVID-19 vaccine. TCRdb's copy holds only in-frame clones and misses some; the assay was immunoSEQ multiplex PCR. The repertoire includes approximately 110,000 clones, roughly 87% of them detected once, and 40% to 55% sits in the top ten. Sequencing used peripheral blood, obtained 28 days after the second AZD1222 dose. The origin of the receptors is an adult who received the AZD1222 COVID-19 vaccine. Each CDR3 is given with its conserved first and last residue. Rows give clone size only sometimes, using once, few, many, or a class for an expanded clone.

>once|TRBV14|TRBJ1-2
CASSSYGSTGGYGYTF
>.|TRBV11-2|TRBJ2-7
CASTETSFPYEQYF
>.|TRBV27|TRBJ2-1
CASSHSSRTGSNLFF
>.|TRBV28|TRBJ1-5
CASSLYNKQPQHF
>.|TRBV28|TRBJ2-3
CASTAGRVTDTQYF
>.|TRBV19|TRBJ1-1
CASSIMTALYTEAFF
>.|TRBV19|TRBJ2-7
CASTPRLAGGIIVGEQYF
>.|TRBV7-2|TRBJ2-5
CASSLPSGTRALKTQYF
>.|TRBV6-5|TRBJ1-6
CASTESNRGASPLHF
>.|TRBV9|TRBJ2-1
CASSASGLGHNEQFF
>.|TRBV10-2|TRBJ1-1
CASSRNPNKGEAFF